This T cell receptor beta chain emerged from a study of radiotherapy plus CTLA-4 blockade in lung cancer. The ends lost 1 base at V and 3 bases at J; junction bases unmatched: 8. Germline lookup yields CDR1 SGHDN and CDR2 FVKESK. The CDR3 contains 17 residues. Profiled with immunoSEQ multiplex PCR; TCRdb holds only in-frame clones, not every one. The sample lists approximately 25,000 clones; approximately 70% were seen once. The sequencing used peripheral blood, collected from a patient treated with radiotherapy plus ipilimumab. The V call is TRBV14, the J call TRBJ2-3; 9 bases line up with TRBD2. The TCR originated in a human donor with non-small cell lung cancer who had stable disease on radiotherapy plus ipilimumab. In nucleotides, the CDR3 is TGTGCCAGCAGCCAAGGGCTGGTAGCGGGAGTGACAGATACGCAGTATTTT. Its translation: CASSQGLVAGVTDTQYF.